This entry concerns a single TCR beta chain. What it binds is unknown. The data derive from a study of blood T cells in healthy people across ages. On the study more broadly: Every two T cells gave about one barcoded beta molecule via template switching.

Those donating, healthy Caucasian individuals from Russia, were aged roughly 6 to 90. A minimum of 7 million PBMCs was isolated per sample. Combining a sample-barcoded 5' primer with a J-beta primer mix, a second PCR ran for roughly 7 to 12 cycles. TCRdb analysed the 5' RACE reads with MiXCR anew, one entry per CDR3 protein. Found here are 650,000 to 900,000 distinct CDR3 sequences, 60% to 80% of them singletons; the top ten hold about 30%. The V end lost 5 bases, the J end lost 15 bases, and 23 bases lay between the germline ends. The CDR3 has 14 amino acids. Study observations and caveats: Researchers report that TCR beta diversity correlated strongly with naive T cell percentage.

The chain links TRBV12-3 or TRBV12-4 to TRBJ2-4, with a possible D match to TRBD1 (6 bases). The clonotype comes from a man aged 25-40 years in good health. Source material: blood. The CDR3 DNA sequence: TGTGCCAGCAGTATACAGGGAAGGAAAGAGACCCTGTACTTC. Translation: CASSIQGRKETLYF.